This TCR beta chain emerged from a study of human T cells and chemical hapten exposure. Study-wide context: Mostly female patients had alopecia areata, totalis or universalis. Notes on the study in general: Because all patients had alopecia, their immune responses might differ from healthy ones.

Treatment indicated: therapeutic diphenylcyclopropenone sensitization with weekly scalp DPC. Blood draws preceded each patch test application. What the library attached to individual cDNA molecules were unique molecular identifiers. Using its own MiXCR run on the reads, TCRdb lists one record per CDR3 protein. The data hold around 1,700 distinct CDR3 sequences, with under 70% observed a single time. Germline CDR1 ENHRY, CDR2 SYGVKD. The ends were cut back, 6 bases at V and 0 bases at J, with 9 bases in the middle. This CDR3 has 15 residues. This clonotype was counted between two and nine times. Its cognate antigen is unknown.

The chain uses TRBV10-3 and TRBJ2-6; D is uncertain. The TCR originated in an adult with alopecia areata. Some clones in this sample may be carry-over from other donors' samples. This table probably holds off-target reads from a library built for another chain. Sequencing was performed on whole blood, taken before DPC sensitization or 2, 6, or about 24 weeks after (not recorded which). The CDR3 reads CAISGPGSGANVLTF. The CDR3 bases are TGTGCCATCAGCGGCCCGGGCTCTGGGGCCAACGTCCTGACTTTC.